This T cell receptor (beta chain) was observed in a study of shared clonotypes between healthy human individuals (TCRdb year 2020). For context, the study as a whole: The cohort included a few men and a couple of women between 18 and 49 years of age. For each donor, CD4 naive and CD4 memory were each given three plates, CD8 naive was given two plates, and CD8 memory was given one plate. To increase sequencing depth and limit assay-specific biases, different laboratories used diverse techniques to prepare libraries and sequence TCR repertoires. Per donor, leukapheresis produced somewhere between about 0.9 and 9.5 billion PBMCs. Blood TCR repertoires of about 5 healthy adults were deeply sequenced to estimate repertoire size and the extent of clonotype sharing between individuals.

The donors were healthy, HIV-negative adults who had no recently reported acute infections or vaccinations. Every donor was a Caucasian adult residing in Nashville, Tennessee, USA. CD4+ T cells were enriched through magnetic negative selection, after which naive cells were positively selected on CD45RA and the remaining negative fraction served as the memory subset. Blood was obtained by leukapheresis, after which PBMCs were separated by Ficoll-Histopaque density gradient centrifugation and cryopreserved in liquid nitrogen vapor phase. Purity and quantity of every magnetically sorted T cell population were checked by analytical flow cytometry. Genomic DNA was isolated from each sorted fraction and quantified by UV absorbance on a Nanodrop 2000c. Overall study results and their limits: Even with the large sequencing depth, rarefaction of the sorted-subset datasets indicated that sequencing was incomplete. Naive subsets generally had larger estimated clonotype richness than memory subsets did. The small number of donors limited the genetic and exposure-history diversity represented. Compared with non-shared clonotypes, the clonotypes found in all four sorted-subset donors had higher generation probabilities. Pairwise subsampling led to the expectation that sequencing depth would affect the degree of clonotype sharing among donors. Around 5% of naive CD4, 3.5% of naive CD8, approximately 2% of memory CD4, and more than 0.35% of memory CD8 clonotypes were shared across four donors. Sampling was restricted to blood, and TCR repertoires in tissue are likely to differ from TCR repertoires in blood.

About this clone: Its antigen specificity is not known. Base qualities are not at hand, and no much larger clone is one base apart.

Using the deep immunoSEQ assay, multiplex PCR amplified TCR CDR3 regions from genomic DNA. For each cell subset, the extracted genomic DNA was distributed evenly across all wells of several immunoSEQ 96-well plates, and each plate served as one replicate. Each replicate PCR for sorted subsets received about 220 ng genomic DNA, equal to tens of thousands of T cell genomes. Purified libraries were measured with a Qubit 3.0 fluorometer, size-checked on a Bioanalyzer 2100, and measured again with the KAPA Library Quantification kit. Every immunoSEQ 96-well plate was sequenced on a dedicated single-read 150-cycle Illumina NextSeq 550 flow cell. The paper's processing steps were these. Because the immunoSEQ output included only junctional sequences and no quality scores, the filtering could not be the same as the filtering used for full-length reads. To assign V/J genes and CDR3, sequences were annotated against IMGT germline references using PyIR, a Python wrapper for IgBLAST v1.9. Any read was removed if the V/J assignment was weak (E-value above 1e-6), the CDR3 was missing, or the read contained stop codons, out-of-frame junctions, or ambiguous translated residues. V3J clonotypes were defined as sequences sharing the same inferred V gene, J gene, and CDR3 amino acid sequence. Percentage overlap between repertoires was calculated by dividing the number of shared unique clonotypes by the size of the smaller repertoire. Three approaches were used to assess repertoire richness: RTK rarefaction, the Chao1 estimator, and Recon v2.1 estimates of unobserved clonotypes. OLGA was used to compute generation probabilities for all TCRbeta clonotypes that the gDNA method yielded from a few donors. TCRdb mirrors the immuneACCESS table, restricted to in-frame sequences. Some clones are absent from its copies; in checked studies, under half trace to an unresolved V gene, and the reason for the others is unknown. Clone size and the V and J calls come from that table; the DNA yielded D and trimming. This sample lists 2 million to 2.5 million clones; approximately 93% were detected once. Of the sample, about 0.39% is held by the ten largest clones.

The clonotype originates from a man aged 18-30 years in good health. Some clones in this sample may be carry-over from other donors' samples. The sample comprised naive CD4+ T cells from PBMCs. Explained via the paper, the cell subset or site label denotes: CD45RA+ positively selected.

CDR3 protein: CASSEGTGGAAGELFF. DNA sequence: TGTGCCAGCAGTGAGGGGACAGGGGGCGCGGCCGGGGAGCTGTTTTTT. Recombination linked TRBV6-1 to TRBJ2-2; 12 central nucleotides agree with TRBD1. The cysteine opens and the phenylalanine closes a CDR3 of 16 amino acids. The sequence is cut down to CDR3 DNA, 48 bases in frame from base 1. Germline trimming amounts to 3 bases on V and 6 bases on J, with 5 as the count of junction bases outside the gene matches. Via the germline V gene, CDR1 is MNHNS and CDR2 SASEGT.